The entry that follows covers one T cell receptor beta chain sequence. This clone occurred a few times. Its antigen specificity is not known. The input lacks base qualities; no much larger clone sits a single base away. This record belongs to a study of beta chain features in type 1 diabetes (dated by TCRdb to between 2018 and 2020). For context, the study as a whole: Mean age, gender distribution, total cell number and subset yield did not differ between patients and healthy donors. A total of roughly 99 million sorted cells were examined across all samples, and the number of cells per subset was strongly correlated with RNA yield. The study compared the TCRB repertoires of sorted circulating CD4+ T cell subsets in recently diagnosed type 1 diabetes patients with those in matched healthy donors. Regulatory and stem cell-like memory subsets were obtained from only 8 patients and about 8 healthy donors, while naive and central memory subsets were obtained from all 30 or so donors.

Paper-wide results and their limitations: In all four CD4+ subsets, TCRB CDR3 length was moderately but significantly shorter in type 1 diabetes patients. At VDJ recombination sites, patients with type 1 diabetes made fewer insertions and deleted more nucleotides, a pattern implying thymic rearrangement abnormalities. The naive, central memory and regulatory TCRB repertoires appeared to resemble one another more closely among patients than among healthy donors. Because the HLA sub-analyses included only small numbers of individuals, any influence of HLA type on TCRB rearrangement was left unresolved. Sequencing cDNA rather than genomic DNA could over-represent highly expressing activated cells, although activation and CD3 levels did not differ between groups. Shorter templates might have been favored by PCR, but patient and control samples were amplified and corrected together, so both groups would have been affected equally by any skew.

From each donor, a single peripheral blood sample of about 110 mL on average was drawn into heparinised tubes. Using a panel that included CD45RO, CCR7, CD25, CD127, CD95 and CD27, naive, central memory, regulatory and stem cell-like memory CD4+ T cells were sorted on a BD FACSAria II. A purity above 95% was achieved for all sorted populations. PBMCs were separated immediately by Lymphoprep density gradient centrifugation and were stained directly, without being cultured. So that batch effects would be minimized, each experiment stained and sorted samples in pairs, pairing one healthy donor with one patient. The CDR3 holds 15 amino acids from the cysteine to the phenylalanine. This entry keeps only the CDR3 DNA: 45 bases, framed from base 1. As encoded in the germline V gene, CDR1 is SGHTA while CDR2 is FQGNSA. V lost 4 bases and J lost 3 bases; the stretch between them is 15 bases long. The High Capacity cDNA Reverse Transcription Kit was used to reverse transcribe all of the isolated RNA, meaning that expressed TCRB transcripts were what got sequenced. Deep immunoSEQ sequencing was performed on naive, central memory and regulatory T cell samples, with an average of roughly 3.6 million total reads per sample. Sorted cells were lysed in RLT buffer and RNA was extracted with DNase-treated RNeasy Micro or Mini kits, depending on cell number. To prevent cross-contamination, every cell subset was processed on its own, while patient and healthy donor samples were processed together. TCRB sequences were amplified from cDNA with the immunoSEQ multiplex PCR, producing 87-bp fragments spanning the CDR3 region. Amplicons were sequenced on the Illumina HiSeq platform. Per the original workflow: Synthetic template baselines were used to correct PCR bias computationally, reads within Hamming distance 2 were collapsed, and singletons that could not be merged were discarded. Reads were aligned against IMGT to assign V, D and J genes, CDR3 length and insertions or deletions at six rearrangement sites. Within each subset, clonotype counts were normalized to the number of sorted cells before true diversity and Gini coefficients were calculated with the tcR R package. The overlap coefficient, calculated on TCRB nucleotide sequences, was used to quantify repertoire sharing. Out-of-frame TCRB sequences from naive cells were analyzed as a proxy for the pre-selection repertoire. In its TCRdb copy, this immuneACCESS table keeps in-frame sequences only and misses some clones. Where compared with another copy, unresolved V genes explain less than half of these, and the others have no known cause. V and J calls plus clone size are reproduced from that table; the DNA served to infer D and trimming. The sample contains just over 450,000 clones, about 30% of them found a single time. The biggest ten clones account for roughly 0.066% of the sample.

This clonotype was sampled from a man aged 18 to 35 in good health. Source material: naive CD4+ T cells from blood. Read against the paper, the sample's cell subset or site label means: true naive CD4+ T cells. Recombination connected TRBV7-2 to TRBJ2-5, with no reliable assignment of the D segment. At the DNA level, the sequence is TGTGCCAGCAGCTCCTCCGGGTCCCCGAAAGAGACCCAGTACTTC. This is translated as CASSSSGSPKETQYF.